This T cell receptor (beta chain) emerged from a study of blood T cell repertoires in COVID-19 (dated by TCRdb to 2019 to 2021). With regard to the full study: Samples from collaborators originated in the United States, Italy and Spain and spanned both the acute and convalescent phases of COVID-19. The material from the prospective study consisted of cDNA or gDNA derived from T cells, B-cell-depleted T cells, or PBMCs. Subjects who had been exposed to COVID-19, were actively infected with it, or had recovered from it provided the deeply sampled blood TCRbeta repertoires that made up the dataset. The repertoires were made available in a free public database intended to serve as a resource for research on the immune response to SARS-CoV-2. The samples were drawn from the first 160 participants of the ongoing ImmuneRACE study and from 1,254 subjects provided by 6 global collaborators. Nearly every sample came with metadata listing a de-identified subject ID, COVID-19 status, age in years and sex. Where available, HLA class I and class II types were taken from metadata supplied by the sample provider and were not determined by assay-based typing.

Trimmed from V: 5 bases; trimmed from J: 2 bases; junction bases lacking a gene match: 9. Inclusive of the bounding cysteine and phenylalanine, the CDR3 is 15 residues long. Solely the CDR3 DNA is kept, with 45 bases framed from the first base. CDR1 and CDR2 (SGHNT, YYREEE) derive from the germline V gene (reference sequence). In the case of this clone: Its antigen remains undetermined. The record has no base qualities; no much larger clone is one base away.

The study at large found these results: The quantity of clinical and demographic metadata differed by source and by participant and was supplied without curation.

Each collaborating institution followed its own protocols to collect whole blood in K2EDTA tubes. For TCRbeta analysis, collaborator samples were shipped as frozen whole blood, as isolated PBMCs, or as DNA extracted from either sample type. The immunoSEQ Assay, a bias-controlled multiplex PCR, was used to amplify TCRbeta CDR3 regions from genomic DNA. From the authors' description of their analysis: The number of nucleated cells in each sample was estimated from the amplification of reference gene primers within the assay. To quantify the absolute abundance of each unique TCRbeta CDR3 rearrangement, sequence reads were collapsed and filtered. For each sample, productive Simpson clonality was calculated as the square root of Simpson's diversity index across productive rearrangements. TCRdb took this table from immuneACCESS and kept in-frame rearrangements with V and J called. Such tables lack part of the clones; where checked against another copy, unresolved V genes explain under half of the gap, and the rest is unexplained. That table supplies the V and J calls and clone size; D and trimming were determined from the DNA. The sample table contains approximately 120,000 clones; only one count was recorded for 79% of them. The ten largest clones capture under 45% of the sample.

Recombination connected TRBV5-4 to TRBJ1-1; the junction holds 7 bases that match TRBD1. The sequenced material came from peripheral blood. The receptor was isolated from a man aged 35 to 55 with active or convalescent COVID-19. The CDR3 loop reads CASSLFRDRNTEAFF. The nucleotide sequence is TGTGCCAGCAGTCTTTTCCGGGACAGAAACACTGAAGCTTTCTTT.